The entry below gives a single T cell receptor beta chain sequence along with its context. Its antigen is not yet known. Per-base qualities were not stored, and no clone one base away is much larger. The record originates from a study of blood T cell repertoires in COVID-19 (TCRdb year 2020). About the full investigation: Collaborator samples came from the United States, Italy and Spain and covered acute and convalescent phases of COVID-19. A de-identified subject ID, COVID-19 status, age in years and sex were almost always included in the sample metadata. Subjects who had been exposed to COVID-19, were actively infected with it, or had recovered from it provided the deeply sampled blood TCRbeta repertoires that made up the dataset. Samples came from the ongoing ImmuneRACE study (first 160 participants) plus 1,254 subjects from 6 global collaborators. HLA class I and class II types, where available, came from metadata supplied by the sample provider rather than from assay-based typing. A freely available public database, intended as a resource for researchers studying the immune response to SARS-CoV-2, is where the repertoires were released. The prospective study material was composed of cDNA or gDNA derived from T cells, B-cell-depleted T cells, or PBMCs. Broad study findings and their caveats: How much clinical and demographic metadata was included differed by source and by participant, and the metadata was provided uncurated.

Collaborating institutions collected whole blood in K2EDTA tubes following their own protocols. For TCRbeta analysis, collaborators shipped samples in one of three forms: frozen whole blood, isolated PBMCs, or DNA extracted from either of those sample types. TCRbeta CDR3 regions were amplified from genomic DNA using the immunoSEQ Assay, a bias-controlled multiplex PCR. Per the source publication's procedure: Within the assay, amplification of reference gene primers was used to estimate how many nucleated cells each sample contained. To quantify the absolute abundance of each unique TCRbeta CDR3 rearrangement, sequence reads were collapsed and filtered. Productive Simpson clonality was computed per sample as the square root of Simpson's diversity index over productive rearrangements. TCRdb retrieved this table from immuneACCESS and kept in-frame rearrangements only. Not all clones are present; in checked studies, unresolved V genes account for under half, and no reason is known for the remainder. V, J and clone size are those of that table, while D and trimming were read from the DNA. The sample contains 130,000 or so clones, around three quarters of them found a single time. The ten largest clones capture around 16% of the sample.

CDR1 is given as MNHEY and CDR2 as SMNVEV, both from the germline V gene (reference sequence). From its cysteine to its phenylalanine, the CDR3 spans 14 amino acids. Only the CDR3 DNA is retained, 42 bases long and in frame from the first base. V and J are truncated by 5 bases and 1 base respectively, leaving an intervening sequence of 12 bases. Here the chain combines TRBV27 and TRBJ2-7; a weak D assignment points to TRBD1 (5 bases agree). The TCR sequence derives from a man in his fifties with acute or convalescent COVID-19. Sequenced input: peripheral blood. The nucleotide sequence is given as TGTGCCAGCAGTGCCTTGGGGCAGTCCTACGAGCAGTACTTC. Protein translation: CASSALGQSYEQYF.